The T cell receptor (beta chain) under discussion was sequenced for a study of T cell responses to AZD1222 COVID-19 vaccine. Overall study findings and caveats: Females outnumbered males among donors, who were mostly white British; clonal diversity was possibly underestimated. Spike-specific TCR breadth and depth went up after people got two AZD1222 doses. Reportedly, nearly half the spike-specific TCRs target unmutated variant regions. Only a handful of AZD1222 recipients tested seropositive at baseline.

This table comes from immunoSEQ multiplex PCR, and its TCRdb copy is limited to in-frame clones, with some not included. The table records 120,000 to 150,000 clones, 70% to 90% of them present only once. Note on this clone: Its specificity is not known.

Germline values: CDR1 MNHNY, CDR2 SVGAGI (reference sequence). V gave up 2 bases and J gave up 6 bases, with 7 bases separating them. The CDR3 runs to 12 residues. The sequencing used peripheral blood, collected on day 0 of MenACWY control vaccination. The TCR sequence derives from an adult in good health. The chain has TRBV6-6 and TRBJ1-1; tentative D call: TRBD1 (5 bases). The CDR3 DNA reads as TGTGCCAGCAGTTACGCGGGGGCTGAAGCTTTCTTT. This encodes CASSYAGAEAFF.